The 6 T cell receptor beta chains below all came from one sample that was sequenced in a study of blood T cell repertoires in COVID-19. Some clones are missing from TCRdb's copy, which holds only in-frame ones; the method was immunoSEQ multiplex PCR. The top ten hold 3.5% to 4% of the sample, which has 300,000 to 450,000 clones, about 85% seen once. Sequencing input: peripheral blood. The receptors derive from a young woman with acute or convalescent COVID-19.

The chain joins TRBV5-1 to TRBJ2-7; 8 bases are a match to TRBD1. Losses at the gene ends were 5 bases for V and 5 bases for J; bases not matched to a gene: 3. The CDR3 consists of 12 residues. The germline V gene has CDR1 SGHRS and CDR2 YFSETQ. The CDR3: CASRGDRNEQYF. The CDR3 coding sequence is TGCGCCAGCAGGGGGGACAGGAACGAGCAGTACTTC.

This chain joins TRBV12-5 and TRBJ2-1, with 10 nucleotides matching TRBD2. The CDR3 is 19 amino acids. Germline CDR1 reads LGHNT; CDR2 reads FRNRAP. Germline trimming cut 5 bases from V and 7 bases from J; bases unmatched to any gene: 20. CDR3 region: CASGLADKDRASGSNEQFF. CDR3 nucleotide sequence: TGTGCTAGTGGTCTAGCAGACAAAGACAGGGCTAGCGGGAGTAATGAGCAGTTCTTC.

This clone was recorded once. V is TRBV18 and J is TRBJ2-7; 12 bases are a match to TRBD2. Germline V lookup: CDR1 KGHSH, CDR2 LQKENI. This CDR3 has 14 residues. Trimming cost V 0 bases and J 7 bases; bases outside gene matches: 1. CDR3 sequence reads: CASSPPGLAGEQYF. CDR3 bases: TGTGCCAGCTCACCACCCGGACTAGCGGGAGAGCAGTACTTC.

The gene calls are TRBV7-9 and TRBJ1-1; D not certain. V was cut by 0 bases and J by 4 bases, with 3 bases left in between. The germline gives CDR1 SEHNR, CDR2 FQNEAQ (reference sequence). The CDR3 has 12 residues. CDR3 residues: CASSLAVTEAFF. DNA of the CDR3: TGTGCCAGCAGCTTAGCCGTCACTGAAGCTTTCTTT.

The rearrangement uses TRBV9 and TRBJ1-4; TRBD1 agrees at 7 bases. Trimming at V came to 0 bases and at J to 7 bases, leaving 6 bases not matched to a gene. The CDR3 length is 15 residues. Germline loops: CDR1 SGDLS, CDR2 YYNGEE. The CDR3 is CASSVDQGGGEKLFF. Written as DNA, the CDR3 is TGTGCCAGCAGCGTAGATCAGGGGGGAGGTGAAAAACTGTTTTTT.

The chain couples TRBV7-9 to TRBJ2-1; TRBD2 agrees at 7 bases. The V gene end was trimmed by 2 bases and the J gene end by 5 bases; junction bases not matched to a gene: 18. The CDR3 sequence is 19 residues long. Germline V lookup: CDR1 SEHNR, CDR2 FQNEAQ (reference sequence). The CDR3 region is CASSLSGSGIRWGDNEQFF. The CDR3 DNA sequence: TGTGCCAGCAGCTTATCGGGGAGCGGGATCCGTTGGGGGGACAATGAGCAGTTCTTC.